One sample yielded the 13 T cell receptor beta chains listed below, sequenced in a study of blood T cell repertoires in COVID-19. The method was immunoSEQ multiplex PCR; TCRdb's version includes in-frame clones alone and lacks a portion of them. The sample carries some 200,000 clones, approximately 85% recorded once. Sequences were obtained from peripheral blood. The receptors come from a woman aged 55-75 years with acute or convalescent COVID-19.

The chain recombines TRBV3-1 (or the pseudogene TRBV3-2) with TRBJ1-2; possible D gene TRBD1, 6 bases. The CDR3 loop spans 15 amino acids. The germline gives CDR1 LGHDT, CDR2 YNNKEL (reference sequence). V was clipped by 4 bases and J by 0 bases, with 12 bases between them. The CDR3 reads CASSLGTPTNYGYTF. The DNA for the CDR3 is TGTGCCAGCAGCCTCGGGACACCTACTAACTATGGCTACACCTTC.

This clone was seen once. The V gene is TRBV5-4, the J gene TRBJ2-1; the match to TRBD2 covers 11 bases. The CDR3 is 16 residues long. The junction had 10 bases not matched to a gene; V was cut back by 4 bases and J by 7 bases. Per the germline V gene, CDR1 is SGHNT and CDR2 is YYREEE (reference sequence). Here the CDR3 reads CASSPELAGEYNEQFF. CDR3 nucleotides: TGTGCCAGCAGCCCGGAACTAGCGGGAGAGTATAATGAGCAGTTCTTC.

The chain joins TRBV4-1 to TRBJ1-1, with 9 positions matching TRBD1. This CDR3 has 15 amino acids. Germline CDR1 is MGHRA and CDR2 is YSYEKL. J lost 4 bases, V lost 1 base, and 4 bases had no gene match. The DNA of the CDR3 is TGCGCCAGCAGCCAAGTAGGACAGGGGTCCACTGAAGCTTTCTTT. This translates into CASSQVGQGSTEAFF.

For the CDR3, the DNA is TGTGCCAGCAGTCCGGACAGGGGTCTCTACGAGCAGTACTTC. The encoded protein is CASSPDRGLYEQYF. The gene calls are TRBV6-6 and TRBJ2-7, with 9 bases aligning to TRBD1. Trimming cost V 5 bases and J 3 bases; bases outside gene matches: 5. The germline gives CDR1 MNHNY, CDR2 SVGAGI (reference sequence). The CDR3 loop spans 14 amino acids.

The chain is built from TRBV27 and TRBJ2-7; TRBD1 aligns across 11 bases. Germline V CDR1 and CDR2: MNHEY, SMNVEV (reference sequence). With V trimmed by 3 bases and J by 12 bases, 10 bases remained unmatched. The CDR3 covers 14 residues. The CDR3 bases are TGTGCCAGCAGTTTGTCCGGACAGGGGGCTTCTTGGTACTTC. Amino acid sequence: CASSLSGQGASWYF.

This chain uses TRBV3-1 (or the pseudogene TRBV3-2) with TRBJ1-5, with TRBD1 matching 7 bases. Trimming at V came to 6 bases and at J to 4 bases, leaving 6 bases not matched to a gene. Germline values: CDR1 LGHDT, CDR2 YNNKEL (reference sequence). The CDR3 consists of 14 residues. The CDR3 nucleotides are TGTGCCAGCAGTCAGACAGGGTTTAATCAGCCCCAGCATTTT. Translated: CASSQTGFNQPQHF.

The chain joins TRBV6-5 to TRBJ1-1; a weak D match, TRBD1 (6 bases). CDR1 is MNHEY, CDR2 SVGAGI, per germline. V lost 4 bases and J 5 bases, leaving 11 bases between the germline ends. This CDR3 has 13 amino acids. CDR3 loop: CASSSGTWTEAFF. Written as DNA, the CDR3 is TGTGCCAGCAGTTCCGGGACATGGACTGAAGCTTTCTTT.

The CDR3 DNA sequence: TGCAGCGTTGAGACAGGCCCAGGTGATGGCTACACCTTC. Its translation is CSVETGPGDGYTF. This chain uses TRBV29-1 with TRBJ1-2; D is perhaps TRBD1 (6 bases). The CDR3 loop spans 13 amino acids. Germline V gives CDR1 SQVTM, CDR2 ANQGSEA. Deletions cut 3 bases from V and 6 bases from J, with 14 bases between.

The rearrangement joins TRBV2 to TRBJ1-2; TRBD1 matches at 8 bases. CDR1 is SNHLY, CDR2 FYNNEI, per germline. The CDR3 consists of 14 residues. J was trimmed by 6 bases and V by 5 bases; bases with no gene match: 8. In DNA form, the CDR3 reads TGTGCCAGCAGTTATCTACCGACAGGGGATGGCTACACCTTC. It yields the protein CASSYLPTGDGYTF.

CDR3 loop: CASTGVGGTDTQYF. CDR3 bases: TGCGCCAGCACAGGGGTTGGGGGCACAGATACGCAGTATTTT. The chain recombines TRBV5-1 with TRBJ2-3, with a weak D call TRBD1 (6 bases). Deletions cut 6 bases from V and 1 base from J, with 12 bases between. Germline-derived CDR1 and CDR2 are SGHRS and YFSETQ. The CDR3 consists of 14 residues.

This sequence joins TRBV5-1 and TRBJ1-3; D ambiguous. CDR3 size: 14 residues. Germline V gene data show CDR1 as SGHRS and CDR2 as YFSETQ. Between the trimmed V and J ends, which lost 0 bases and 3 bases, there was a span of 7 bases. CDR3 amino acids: CASSLAGIGNTIYF. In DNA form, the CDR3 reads TGCGCCAGCAGCTTGGCAGGAATTGGAAACACCATATATTTT.

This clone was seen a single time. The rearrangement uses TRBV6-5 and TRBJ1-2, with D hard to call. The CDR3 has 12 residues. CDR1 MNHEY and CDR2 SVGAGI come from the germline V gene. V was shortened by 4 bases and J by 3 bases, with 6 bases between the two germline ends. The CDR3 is CASSFGDYGYTF. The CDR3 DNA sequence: TGTGCCAGCAGTTTCGGGGACTATGGCTACACCTTC.

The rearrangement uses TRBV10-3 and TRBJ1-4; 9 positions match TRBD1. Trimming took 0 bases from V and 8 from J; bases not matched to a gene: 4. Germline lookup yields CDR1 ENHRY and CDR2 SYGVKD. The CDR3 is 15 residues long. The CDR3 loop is CAISESTGGGEKLFF. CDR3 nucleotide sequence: TGTGCCATCAGTGAGTCGACAGGGGGTGGAGAAAAACTGTTTTTT.